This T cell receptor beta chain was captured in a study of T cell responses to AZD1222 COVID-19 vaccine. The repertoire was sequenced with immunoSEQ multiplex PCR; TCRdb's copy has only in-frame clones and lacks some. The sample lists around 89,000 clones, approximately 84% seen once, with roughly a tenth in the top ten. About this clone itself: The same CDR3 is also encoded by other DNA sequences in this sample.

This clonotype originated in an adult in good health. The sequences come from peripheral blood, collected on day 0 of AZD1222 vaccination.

CDR3 sequence: CATSRGRSYEQYF. Here the CDR3 DNA reads TGTGCCACCAGCAGAGGACGGTCCTACGAGCAGTACTTC. The chain carries TRBV15 and TRBJ2-7; no clear D. V lost 1 base and J 1 base, leaving 5 bases between the germline ends. Germline assignment: CDR1 LNHNV and CDR2 YYDKDF (reference sequence). The CDR3 has 13 residues.